Detailed here is one TCR beta chain. Per the original data handling: The assay estimated nucleated cells by amplifying reference gene primers. TCRdb's copy holds only in-frame clones and misses some; the assay was immunoSEQ multiplex PCR. V, J and clone size reflect that table, while D and trimming were determined from the DNA. This sample has roughly 250,000 clones, with 85% to 90% found just once. After removal of 3 bases from V and 6 bases from J, the junction contained 3 bases not matched to a gene. Germline assignment: CDR1 SGHNT and CDR2 YENEEA. This CDR3 has 14 residues. This record comes from a study of blood T cell repertoires in COVID-19. Overall study: Collection of acute and convalescent COVID-19 samples took place in the United States, Italy and Spain. Sources were T cells, B-cell-depleted T cells, or PBMCs; the material itself was cDNA or gDNA.

V is TRBV11-3 and J is TRBJ2-1; TRBD1 matches 9 bases. Sequenced sample: peripheral blood. The TCR was taken from a woman in her thirties or forties who had recovered from COVID-19. In nucleotides, the CDR3 is TGTGCCAGCAGCTTCCTGACAGGGGGCAATGAGCAGTTCTTC. Amino acids: CASSFLTGGNEQFF.